The 17 T cell receptor beta chains below all came from one sample that was sequenced in a study of blood T cell repertoires in COVID-19. TCRdb's table, derived via immunoSEQ multiplex PCR, lists solely in-frame clones and lacks some. This repertoire shows about 68,000 clones, 75% to 95% found once; its top ten account for 6.9%. Sequencing used peripheral blood. The receptors were gathered from a human donor in a cohort sampled during active COVID-19.

V is TRBV7-2 and J is TRBJ2-1, with D maybe TRBD2 (6 bases). The CDR3 is made up of 13 amino acids. V lost 3 bases to trimming and J lost 9 bases, with 12 bases between them. The germline gives CDR1 SGHTA, CDR2 FQGNSA. This chain's CDR3 is CASSLSGFSEQFF. The DNA of the CDR3 is TGTGCCAGCAGCTTGAGCGGGTTTTCTGAGCAGTTCTTC.

This chain links TRBV7-8 with TRBJ1-5; 10 nucleotides agree with TRBD1. This CDR3 is 14 amino acids long. Germline CDR1 reads SGHVS; CDR2 reads FQNEAQ. The V and J ends lost 7 bases and 8 bases, in that order; junction bases with no gene match: 8. The CDR3 bases are TGTGCCAGCACCACCGACAGGGGGCCAGAGCCCCAGCATTTT. This sequence encodes CASTTDRGPEPQHF.

V is TRBV10-3 and J is TRBJ1-1, with TRBD1 matching 7 bases. In germline, CDR1 is ENHRY, CDR2 SYGVKD. The CDR3 length is 13 residues. The V gene end was trimmed by 9 bases and the J gene end by 1 base; junction bases not matched to a gene: 5. CDR3 DNA: TGTGCCATTCAAGGGACAGCGAACACTGAAGCTTTCTTT. As protein: CAIQGTANTEAFF.

This rearrangement joins TRBV7-8 to TRBJ2-7, with D perhaps matching TRBD1 (5 bases). Per germline, CDR1 SGHVS and CDR2 FQNEAQ. The ends were cut back, 1 base at V and 4 bases at J, with 17 bases in the middle. CDR3 length: 16 residues. Here the CDR3 reads CASSLGAPRAGYEQYF. CDR3 DNA: TGTGCCAGCAGCTTAGGTGCCCCTAGAGCAGGGTACGAGCAGTACTTC.

J is TRBJ2-2 and V is TRBV10-3, with a weak D call TRBD1 (5 bases). Trimming stripped 0 bases from V and 7 bases from J, with 9 bases between. Germline V CDR1 and CDR2: ENHRY, SYGVKD. CDR3 length: 14 residues. CDR3 nucleotides: TGTGCCATCAGTGAGTCAGGGGCGGTCGGGGAGCTGTTTTTT. This sequence encodes CAISESGAVGELFF.

CDR3 region: CASSQNAAPGRRARTF. CDR3 DNA: TGTGCCAGCAGCCAAAATGCGGCGCCAGGGAGGCGCGCTAGGACCTTC. The genes are TRBV3-1 (or the pseudogene TRBV3-2) and TRBJ1-2; weak D call: TRBD1 (5 bases). Per the germline V gene, CDR1 is LGHDT and CDR2 is YNNKEL (reference sequence). CDR3 length: 16 amino acids. The V end was cut by 2 bases, the J end by 14 bases, with 27 bases between.

The chain joins TRBV28 to TRBJ2-1; 11 nucleotides agree with TRBD2. Germline loops: CDR1 MDHEN, CDR2 SYDVKM. The CDR3 length is 15 residues. V trimming: 5 bases; J trimming: 7 bases; junction bases outside the gene matches: 7. The CDR3 nucleotides are TGTGCCAGCAGTCTCCGACTAGCGGGGCGGAATGAGCAGTTCTTC. Encoded protein: CASSLRLAGRNEQFF.

This clone was found a few times. J is TRBJ1-2 and V is TRBV10-1; TRBD1 aligns across 10 bases. Germline trimming cut 5 bases from V and 7 bases from J; bases unmatched to any gene: 7. In germline, CDR1 is WNHNN, CDR2 SYGVQD (reference sequence). The length of the CDR3 is 14 residues. The DNA of the CDR3 is TGCGCCAGCAGTCCCGGACAGGGGGTCGGTGGCTACACCTTC. Translating gives CASSPGQGVGGYTF.

As to this clone: The sample has other DNA sequences that encode this CDR3 too. The CDR3 DNA sequence: TGCGCCAGCAGCTTGGATTCAGGGGGGAATCAGCCCCAGCATTTT. As protein: CASSLDSGGNQPQHF. The chain has TRBV5-1 and TRBJ1-5, with 7 bases lining up with TRBD1. CDR1 is SGHRS, CDR2 YFSETQ, per germline. V lost 0 bases, J lost 4 bases, and 4 bases stayed unmatched. The CDR3 sequence is 15 residues long.

This chain joins TRBV3-1 (or the pseudogene TRBV3-2) and TRBJ2-2, with D possibly being TRBD2 (6 bases). Germline loops: CDR1 LGHDT, CDR2 YNNKEL (reference sequence). This CDR3 spans 16 amino acids. V lost 1 base to trimming and J lost 1 base, with 10 bases between them. CDR3 coding DNA: TGTGCCAGCAGCCAAGGGGGAGGCCTGAACACCGGGGAGCTGTTTTTT. It encodes CASSQGGGLNTGELFF.

J is TRBJ1-2 and V is TRBV6-5, with 10 bases identical to TRBD1. Looked up from germline, CDR1 is MNHEY and CDR2 is SVGAGI. V was clipped by 6 bases and J by 4 bases; unmatched bases: 5. The CDR3 sequence is 14 residues long. The CDR3 here is CASSPGTGVYGYTF. CDR3 DNA sequence: TGTGCCAGCAGCCCCGGGACAGGGGTCTATGGCTACACCTTC.

V is TRBV7-9 and J is TRBJ1-5; 7 bases fit TRBD1. Germline V gene data show CDR1 as SEHNR and CDR2 as FQNEAQ (reference sequence). The CDR3 is 15 amino acids. Losses at the gene ends were 1 base for V and 1 base for J; bases not matched to a gene: 1. The CDR3: CASSLGQGSNQPQHF. CDR3 in DNA: TGTGCCAGCAGCTTAGGACAGGGCAGCAATCAGCCCCAGCATTTT. The full variable domain, with the rest looked up from reference TRBV7-9 and TRBJ1-5, is DTGVSQNPRHKITKRGQNVTFRCDPISEHNRLYWYRQTLGQGPEFLTYFQNEAQLEKSRLLSDRFSAERPKGSFSTLEIQRTEQGDSAMYLCASSLGQGSNQPQHFGDGTRLSIL.

This sequence joins TRBV24-1 and TRBJ2-2, with TRBD1 matching 9 bases. The CDR3 extends over 15 amino acids. Germline loops: CDR1 KGHDR, CDR2 SFDVKD. Germline trimming cut 4 bases from V and 6 bases from J; bases unmatched to any gene: 5. In DNA form, the CDR3 reads TGTGCCACCAGTGACCCGCGGACAGGGGCCGGGGAGCTGTTTTTT. This encodes CATSDPRTGAGELFF.

The chain recombines TRBV20-1 with TRBJ2-5, with D tentatively TRBD2 (6 bases). The CDR3 contains 15 residues. CDR1 and CDR2 (germline): DFQATT, SNEGSKA (reference sequence). Trimming left V 3 bases short and J 4 bases short, with 18 bases between. CDR3 sequence reads: CSASNWRGRGETQYF. The CDR3 DNA is TGCAGTGCTAGTAATTGGCGGGGACGGGGAGAGACCCAGTACTTC.

V usage is TRBV4-1 and J usage is TRBJ2-7, with D perhaps matching TRBD1 (5 bases). CDR3 length: 16 amino acids. V was pared by 1 base and J by 1 base, with 14 bases between. Germline-derived CDR1 and CDR2 are MGHRA and YSYEKL. CDR3: CASSQGVEGVSYEQYF. CDR3 bases: TGCGCCAGCAGCCAAGGAGTTGAAGGGGTTTCCTACGAGCAGTACTTC.

This chain links TRBV6-6 with TRBJ2-2, with TRBD1 as a possible D gene (5 bases). CDR1 is MNHNY, CDR2 SVGAGI, per germline (reference sequence). V gave up 5 bases and J gave up 7 bases, with 14 bases separating them. The CDR3 loop spans 14 amino acids. The CDR3 reads CASSKGYRYGELFF. CDR3 bases: TGTGCCAGCAGTAAGGGGTACAGATACGGGGAGCTGTTTTTT.

This chain links TRBV5-4 with TRBJ2-7, with D possibly matching TRBD1 (6 bases). V was trimmed by 4 bases and J by 3 bases, leaving 23 bases between them. CDR1 and CDR2 (germline): SGHNT, YYREEE (reference sequence). The CDR3 has 17 residues. Here the CDR3 reads CASSRIAGTKIHYEQYF. The CDR3 nucleotides are TGTGCCAGCAGCAGGATAGCCGGGACAAAGATCCACTACGAGCAGTACTTC.